This T cell receptor (beta chain) was recorded in a study of CD8 T cells in ankylosing spondylitis. General study points: A TCR beta motif made of about eight highly homologous variants seemed typical of ankylosing spondylitis blood.

Library preparation for TCR beta used quantitative 5'-RACE with molecular barcodes. Each CDR3 protein gets one entry after TCRdb re-called the 5' RACE reads with MiXCR. This sample yields about 800,000 distinct CDR3 sequences, of which approximately 12% are seen a single time; about 0.49% belongs to the top ten. The CDR3 extends over 15 amino acids. V lost 10 bases and J lost 3; bases outside the gene matches: 10. CDR1 is ENHRY and CDR2 is SYGVKD in the germline V gene. This clonotype was picked up a small number of times. Its antigen remains unidentified. This sequence was found in a male donor with ankylosing spondylitis. Sequenced material: blood, either unsorted or a sorted T cell fraction (not recorded which). V gene TRBV10-3 combines with J gene TRBJ2-2, with 8 bases that match TRBD1. CDR3 residues: CASGVDRADTGELFF. The CDR3 coding sequence is TGTGCCAGTGGGGTGGACAGGGCAGACACCGGGGAGCTGTTTTTT.